This T cell receptor (beta chain) was recorded in a study of blood T cell repertoires in COVID-19. Study-wide background: Acute and convalescent COVID-19 samples came from the United States, Italy and Spain. Sources were T cells, B-cell-depleted T cells, or PBMCs; the material itself was cDNA or gDNA.

As processed by the authors: From reference gene primer amplification, estimates of nucleated cell counts were derived. Some clones are missing from TCRdb's copy, which holds only in-frame ones; the method was immunoSEQ multiplex PCR. Clone size and the V and J calls come from that table; the DNA yielded D and trimming. The table includes tens of thousands of clones, roughly 70% detected once. The CDR3 runs 18 residues. J gave up 7 bases and V 4 bases, and 10 bases lay outside the gene matches. Germline V CDR1 and CDR2: MDHEN, SYDVKM. This sequence joins TRBV28 and TRBJ2-1; TRBD2 matches at 16 bases. The sequencing sample was made of peripheral blood. The TCR originated in a woman in her sixties or seventies with acute or convalescent COVID-19. Here the CDR3 DNA reads TGTGCCAGCAGTTCTGGTGGGACTAGCGGGAGGGCCGTAAATGAGCAGTTCTTC. It is translated as CASSSGGTSGRAVNEQFF.